This T cell receptor (beta chain) was profiled in a study of T cell repertoires in cytomegalovirus infection. In the study overall: Public TCR beta signatures were indicative of both CMV infection and a matching HLA type.

Using its own MiXCR run on the reads, TCRdb lists one record per CDR3 protein. The repertoire consists of 250,000 or so distinct CDR3 sequences, with around 15% occurring once and the leading ten covering around 43%. This clonotype was recorded at least ten times. Its antigen is currently unknown. The CDR3 totals 17 residues. Germline loops: CDR1 SGHVS, CDR2 FQNEAQ. Trimming removed 9 bases from V and 4 bases from J, with 25 bases in between. Regarding the study as a whole: Ex vivo responses were dominated by HLA-C-restricted CMV-specific TCR beta clonotypes. Summed frequency of public TCR beta families distinguished CMV carriers with the relevant HLA.

Sequences were obtained from CD8+ T cells from PBMCs. The TCR originated in a human donor in good health (CMV status not recorded). Some clones in this sample may be carry-over from other donors' samples. The gene calls are TRBV7-8 and TRBJ2-1; the D is unclear. For the CDR3, the DNA is TGTGCCAGTAAATTCCTGTCCGGACCCACCCGATACAATGAGCAGTTCTTC. Its translation: CASKFLSGPTRYNEQFF. Together with reference TRBV7-8 and TRBJ2-1, the CDR3 gives the full variable domain: GAGVSQSPRYKVAKRGQDVALRCDPISGHVSLFWYQQALGQGPEFLTYFQNEAQLDKSGLPSDRFFAERPEGSVSTLKIQRTQQEDSAVYLCASKFLSGPTRYNEQFFGPGTRLTVL.